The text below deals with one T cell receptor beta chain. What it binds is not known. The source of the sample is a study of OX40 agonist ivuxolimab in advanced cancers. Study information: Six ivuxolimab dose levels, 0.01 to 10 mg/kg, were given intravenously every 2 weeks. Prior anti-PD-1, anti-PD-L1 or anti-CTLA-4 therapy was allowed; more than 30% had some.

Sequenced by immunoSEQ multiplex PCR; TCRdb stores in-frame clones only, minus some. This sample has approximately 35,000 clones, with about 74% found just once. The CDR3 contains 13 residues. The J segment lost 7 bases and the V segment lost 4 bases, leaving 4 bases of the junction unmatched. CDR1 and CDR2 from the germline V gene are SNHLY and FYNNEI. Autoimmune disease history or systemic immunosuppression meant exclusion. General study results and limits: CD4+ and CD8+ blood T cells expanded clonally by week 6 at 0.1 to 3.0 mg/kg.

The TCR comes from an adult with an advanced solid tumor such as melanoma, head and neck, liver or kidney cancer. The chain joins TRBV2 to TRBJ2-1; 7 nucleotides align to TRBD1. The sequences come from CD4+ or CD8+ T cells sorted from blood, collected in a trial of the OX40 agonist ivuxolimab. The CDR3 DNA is TGTGCCAGCAGTGTTATCAGGGGGAATGAGCAGTTCTTC. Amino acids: CASSVIRGNEQFF.